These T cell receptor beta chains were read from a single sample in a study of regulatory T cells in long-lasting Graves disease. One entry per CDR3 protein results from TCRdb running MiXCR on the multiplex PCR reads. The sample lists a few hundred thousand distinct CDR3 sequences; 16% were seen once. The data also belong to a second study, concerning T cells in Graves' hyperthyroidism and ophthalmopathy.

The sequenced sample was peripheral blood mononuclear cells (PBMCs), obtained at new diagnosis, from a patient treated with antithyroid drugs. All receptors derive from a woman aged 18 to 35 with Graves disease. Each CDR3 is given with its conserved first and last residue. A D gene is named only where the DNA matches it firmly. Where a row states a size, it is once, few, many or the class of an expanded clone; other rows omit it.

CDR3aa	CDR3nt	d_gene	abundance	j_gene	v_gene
CAISARGGDSNQPQHF	TGTGCCATCAGTGCCCGAGGGGGTGATAGCAATCAGCCCCAGCATTTT	NA	many	TRBJ1-5	TRBV10-3
CASSLRDGYYEQYF	TGTGCCAGCAGCTTGCGAGACGGGTACTACGAGCAGTACTTC	NA	many	TRBJ2-7	TRBV5-5
CASTGDSTDTQYF	TGCGCCAGCACGGGGGATAGCACAGATACGCAGTATTTT	NA	many	TRBJ2-3	TRBV5-1
CASSEAQNYQETQYF	TGTGCCAGCAGTGAAGCCCAGAATTACCAAGAGACCCAGTACTTC	NA	few	TRBJ2-5	TRBV6-1
CASSYSSGEAVETQYF	TGTGCCAGCAGCTATTCTAGCGGGGAAGCAGTAGAGACCCAGTACTTC	TRBD2	many	TRBJ2-5	TRBV11-2
CAWRAGILSTDTQYF	TGTGCCTGGAGGGCAGGAATATTGAGTACAGATACGCAGTATTTT	NA	many	TRBJ2-3	TRBV30
CASRRTVIVTTGELFF	TGTGCCAGCAGAAGGACGGTAATTGTTACTACCGGGGAGCTGTTTTTT	NA	many	TRBJ2-2	TRBV6-1
CASSQGVSGSYNEQFF	TGCGCCAGCAGCCAAGGAGTTAGCGGGAGCTACAATGAGCAGTTCTTC	TRBD2	many	TRBJ2-1	TRBV4-1
CASRPGLTNTGELFF	TGTGCCAGCCGCCCGGGACTTACGAACACCGGGGAGCTGTTTTTT	NA	many	TRBJ2-2	TRBV28
CASSSGSALGRNTGELFF	TGTGCCAGCAGTAGCGGGAGTGCATTAGGTCGTAACACCGGGGAGCTGTTTTTT	TRBD2	many	TRBJ2-2	TRBV11-2
CASSSSSRGQYF	TGTGCCAGCAGTTCGAGCTCTCGCGGGCAGTACTTC	NA	many	TRBJ2-7	TRBV6-5
CASSLTTPDYGYTF	TGTGCCAGCAGTTTGACCACCCCCGACTATGGCTACACCTTC	NA	many	TRBJ1-2	TRBV28
CASKWTGPYEQYF	TGTGCCAGCAAATGGACAGGGCCCTACGAGCAGTACTTC	TRBD1	NA	TRBJ2-7	TRBV6-1
CASSFRTGAREQYF	TGTGCCAGCAGCTTTAGGACCGGGGCCCGCGAGCAGTACTTC	NA	many	TRBJ2-7	TRBV28
CASSPDPGLAGTYEQYF	TGTGCCAGCAGCCCGGATCCAGGACTAGCGGGAACCTACGAGCAGTACTTC	TRBD2	few	TRBJ2-7	TRBV7-9
CASSTRGTYEQYF	TGTGCCAGCAGCACCAGGGGCACCTACGAGCAGTACTTC	NA	many	TRBJ2-7	TRBV3-1
CASSLARDSGFKVASF	TGTGCCAGCAGCTTAGCCCGAGACAGCGGATTTAAGGTAGCTTCCTTT	NA	few	TRBJ1-1	TRBV7-9
CASRDDYPTYEQYF	TGTGCCAGCCGCGACGACTATCCCACCTACGAGCAGTACTTC	NA	many	TRBJ2-7	TRBV2
CASSQDVPPVTDTQYF	TGTGCCAGCAGCCAAGATGTCCCCCCCGTCACAGATACGCAGTATTTT	NA	many	TRBJ2-3	TRBV4-1
CASSRGTGNEQFF	TGCGCCAGCAGCCGGGGCACAGGGAATGAGCAGTTCTTC	NA	many	TRBJ2-1	TRBV5-1
CASSQIGVNTEAFF	TGTGCCAGCAGCCAAATAGGAGTTAACACTGAAGCTTTCTTT	NA	many	TRBJ1-1	TRBV3-1